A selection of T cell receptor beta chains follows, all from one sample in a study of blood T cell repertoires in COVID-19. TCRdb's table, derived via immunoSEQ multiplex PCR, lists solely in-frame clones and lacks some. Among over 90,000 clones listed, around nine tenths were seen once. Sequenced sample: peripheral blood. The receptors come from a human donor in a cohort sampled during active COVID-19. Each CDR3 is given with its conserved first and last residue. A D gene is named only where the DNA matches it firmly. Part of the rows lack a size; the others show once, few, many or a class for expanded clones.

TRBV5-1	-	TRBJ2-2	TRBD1	TGCGCCAGCAGTTTTTATGGGACAGGGGGCGCCTCAGGGCGGACCGGGGAGCTGTTTTTT	CASSFYGTGGASGRTGELFF
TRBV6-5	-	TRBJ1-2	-	TGTGCCAGCAGTTACTCCGGGTCCTATGGCTACACCTTC	CASSYSGSYGYTF
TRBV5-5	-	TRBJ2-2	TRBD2	TGTGCCAGCAGCTTGGCTAGCGGGAGGGCCACCGGGGAGCTGTTTTTT	CASSLASGRATGELFF
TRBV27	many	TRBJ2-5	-	TGTGCCAGCAGTTCCCGGTGGCAAGAGACCCAGTACTTC	CASSSRWQETQYF
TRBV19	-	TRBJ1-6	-	TGTGCCAGTAGTACTACAGGGTATGGTTCACCCCTCCACTTT	CASSTTGYGSPLHF
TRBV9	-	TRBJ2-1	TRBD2	TGTGCCAGCAGCGTAGAAGGGAGCGGGAGTTACCATGAGCAGTTCTTC	CASSVEGSGSYHEQFF
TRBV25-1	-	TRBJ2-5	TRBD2	TGTGCCAGCAGTGCGCCCCCGGGACTAGCGGGGAGAGAGACCCAGTACTTC	CASSAPPGLAGRETQYF
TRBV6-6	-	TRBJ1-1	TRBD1	TGTGCCAGCAGTCGGGACAGGGCCCTTGAAGCTTTCTTT	CASSRDRALEAFF
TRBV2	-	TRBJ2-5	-	TGTGCCAGCAGTGAAGAACAACAGCCACAAGAGACCCAGTACTTC	CASSEEQQPQETQYF
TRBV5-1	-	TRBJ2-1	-	TGCGCCAGCAGCTTGGCGGGTAGCGTCCAACTCAATGAGCAGTTCTTC	CASSLAGSVQLNEQFF
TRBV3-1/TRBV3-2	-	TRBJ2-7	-	TGTGCCAGCAGCCAAAGACAAGGCGTCCCCTACGAGCAGTACTTC	CASSQRQGVPYEQYF
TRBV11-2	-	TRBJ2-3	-	TGTGCCAGCAGCTTTGTAATTAGGGCGGGACTTAAGGATACGCAGTATTTT	CASSFVIRAGLKDTQYF
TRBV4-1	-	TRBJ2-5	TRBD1	TGCGCCAGCAGCCAAGACCCAGGGGGACGGGAGACCCAGTACTTC	CASSQDPGGRETQYF
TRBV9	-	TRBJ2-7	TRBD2	TGTGCCAGCAGTCCCTCGGCTAGCGGGAGGGCTAGGGAGCAGTACTTC	CASSPSASGRAREQYF
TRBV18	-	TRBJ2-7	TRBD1	TGTGCCAGCTCACCCAACAGGGGGCAGAACGAGCAGTACTTC	CASSPNRGQNEQYF
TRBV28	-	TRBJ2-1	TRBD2	TGTGCCAGCAGTTTACGCGGGAGGGCCGCCAATGAGCAGTTCTTC	CASSLRGRAANEQFF
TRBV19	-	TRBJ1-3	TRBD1	TGTGCCAGTAGTATGACAGGGGCTGGAAACACCATATATTTT	CASSMTGAGNTIYF
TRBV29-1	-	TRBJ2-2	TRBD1	TGCAGCGCCCGAAGACAGGGGGCCGGGGAGCTGTTTTTT	CSARRQGAGELFF
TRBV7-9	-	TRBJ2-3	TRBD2	TGTGCCATGAGGGAGGGGAGCGGGGGCACAGATACGCAGTATTTT	CAMREGSGGTDTQYF
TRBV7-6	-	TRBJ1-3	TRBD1	TGTGCCAGCAGTTCCCCCACAGGGGATCCTGGAAACACCATATATTTT	CASSSPTGDPGNTIYF
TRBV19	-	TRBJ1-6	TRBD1	TGTGCCAGTAGTCTCCGGGACAGGGGCCGGACACCCCTCCACTTT	CASSLRDRGRTPLHF
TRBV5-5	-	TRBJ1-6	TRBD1	TGTGCCAGCAGCATAAACGGGGACAGGGCGACGAATAATTCACCCCTCCACTTT	CASSINGDRATNNSPLHF
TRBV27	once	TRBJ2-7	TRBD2	TGTGCCAGCAGTTTTCCGTCTAGCGGATTCTACGAGCAGTACTTC	CASSFPSSGFYEQYF
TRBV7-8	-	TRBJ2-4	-	TGTGCCAGCAGCTTAGCAAGGTCACAGCTAGCCAAAAACATTCAGTACTTC	CASSLARSQLAKNIQYF
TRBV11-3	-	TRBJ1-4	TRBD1	TGTGCCAGCAGTTTTAACGCTCCGGGACAGGAAGGGTATGGAGTGTTTTTT	CASSFNAPGQEGYGVFF
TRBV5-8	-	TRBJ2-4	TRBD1	TGTGCCAGCAGCTCCGGGACAGAGTTAGCCAAAAACATTCAGTACTTC	CASSSGTELAKNIQYF
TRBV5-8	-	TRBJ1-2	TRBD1	TGTGCCAGCAGCCGTGGACAGGTCTATGGCTACACCTTC	CASSRGQVYGYTF
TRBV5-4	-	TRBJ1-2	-	TGTGCCAGCAGCAAGCGAACGCGGGGGGCGAACTATGGCTACACCTTC	CASSKRTRGANYGYTF
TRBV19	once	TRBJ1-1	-	TGTGCCAGTATAACGGGAACGAACACTGAAGCTTTCTTT	CASITGTNTEAFF
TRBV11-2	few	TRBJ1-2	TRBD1	TGTGCCAGCAGCTTAGGGACAGGGAAATATGGCTACACCTTC	CASSLGTGKYGYTF
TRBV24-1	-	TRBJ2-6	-	TGTGCCACCAGTGATCCCCGGTCCGGGGCCAACGTCCTGACTTTC	CATSDPRSGANVLTF
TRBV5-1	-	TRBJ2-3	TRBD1	TGCGCCAGCAGCTTGGGACAGGGATTCACAGATACGCAGTATTTT	CASSLGQGFTDTQYF
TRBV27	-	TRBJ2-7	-	TGTGCCAGCAGTTTGAAACAGGGTGACGAGCAGTACTTC	CASSLKQGDEQYF
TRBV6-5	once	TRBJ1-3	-	TGTGCCAGCAGTTACGACAGATCGCTCGGAAACACCATATATTTT	CASSYDRSLGNTIYF
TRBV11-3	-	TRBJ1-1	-	TGTGCCAGCAGCTTAGGCAGGAACACTGAAGCTTTCTTT	CASSLGRNTEAFF
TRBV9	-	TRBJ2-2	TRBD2	TGTGCCAGCAGCGTAGGACTAGCGGTAAACACCGGGGAGCTGTTTTTT	CASSVGLAVNTGELFF
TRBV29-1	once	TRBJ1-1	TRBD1	TGCAGCGTAGACCGGGACAGCCGCAACACTGAAGCTTTCTTT	CSVDRDSRNTEAFF
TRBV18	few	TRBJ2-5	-	TGTGCCAGTCAATGGGCTTACCAAGAGACCCAGTACTTC	CASQWAYQETQYF
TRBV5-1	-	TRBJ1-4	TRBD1	TGCGCCAGCAGCCCGGTGGCAGGACAGGGTAATGAAAAACTGTTTTTT	CASSPVAGQGNEKLFF
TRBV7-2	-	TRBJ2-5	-	TGTGCCAGCAGCTTTAGCAGGGGCGGCCAAGAGACCCAGTACTTC	CASSFSRGGQETQYF
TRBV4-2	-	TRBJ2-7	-	TGTGCCAGCAGCCAAGATGCTGGGGGGTTGGGGTCCTACGAGCAGTACTTC	CASSQDAGGLGSYEQYF
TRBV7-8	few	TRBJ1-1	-	TGTGCCAGCAGCTTAGAAGCGAACACTGAAGCTTTCTTT	CASSLEANTEAFF
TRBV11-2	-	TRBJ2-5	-	TGTGCCAGCAGGGCCGAGGGTTACTGGACCCAGTACTTC	CASRAEGYWTQYF
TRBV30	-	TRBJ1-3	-	TGTGCCTGGAGTTCAGGGGTCTCTGGAAACACCATATATTTT	CAWSSGVSGNTIYF
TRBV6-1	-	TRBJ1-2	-	TGTGCCAGCAGTGAACCCTATGGCACAGACAACTATGGCTACACCTTC	CASSEPYGTDNYGYTF
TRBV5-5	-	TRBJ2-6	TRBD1	TGTGCCAGCAGCTTGGCGACAGGGCCTGGGGCCAACGTCCTGACTTTC	CASSLATGPGANVLTF
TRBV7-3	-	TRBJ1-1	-	TGTGCCAGCAGATCGCAGGGCCGCGCGGCCACTGAAGCTTTCTTT	CASRSQGRAATEAFF
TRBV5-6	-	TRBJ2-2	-	TGTGCCAGCAGCTTGAGAGGGTCCACCGGGGAGCTGTTTTTT	CASSLRGSTGELFF
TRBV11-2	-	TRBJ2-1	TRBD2	TGTGCCAGCAGCCCCCGGACTAGCGGGGTTTATGAGCAGTTCTTC	CASSPRTSGVYEQFF
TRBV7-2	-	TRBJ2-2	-	TGTGCCAGCAGCTTAGCGTACGGCACCGGGGAGCTGTTTTTT	CASSLAYGTGELFF
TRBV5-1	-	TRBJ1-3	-	TGCGCCAGCAGCTTACAGGGTTCTGGAAACACCATATATTTT	CASSLQGSGNTIYF